The rows below give T cell receptor beta chains drawn from one sample of a study of blood T cell repertoires in COVID-19. Method: immunoSEQ multiplex PCR; TCRdb's copy keeps in-frame clones and lacks some. The sample has about 210,000 clones, around 81% seen once. Sequenced: PBMCs or T cells enriched from blood (not recorded which). These TCRs come from a man aged 25 to 40 with acute COVID-19. Each CDR3 is given with its conserved first and last residue. Fields, in order: J gene, clone size, D gene, V gene, CDR3 protein, CDR3 DNA. A D gene is named only where the DNA matches it firmly. For some rows the clone size is stated as once, few or many, or as a class when expanded; others skip it.

>TRBJ1-6|few|.|TRBV9
CASSVDPDGIYNSPLHF
TGTGCCAGCAGCGTCGACCCGGACGGGATCTATAATTCACCCCTCCACTTT
>TRBJ2-1|.|.|TRBV5-3
CARSLYPGRSYNEQFF
TGTGCCAGAAGCTTGTATCCAGGGAGGTCCTACAATGAGCAGTTCTTC
>TRBJ2-7|many|TRBD1|TRBV19
CASIGTGYEQYF
TGTGCCAGTATCGGGACAGGCTACGAGCAGTACTTC
>TRBJ2-3|.|TRBD1|TRBV5-4
CASSFRTGGVTDTQYF
TGTGCCAGCAGCTTCCGGACAGGAGGCGTCACAGATACGCAGTATTTT
>TRBJ2-7|.|TRBD1|TRBV27
CASSSTGNEQYF
TGTGCCAGCAGCTCGACAGGGAACGAGCAGTACTTC
>TRBJ2-4|.|TRBD2|TRBV19
CASRIAGTAKNIQYF
TGTGCCAGTAGGATAGCGGGAACAGCCAAAAACATTCAGTACTTC
>TRBJ1-3|few|.|TRBV18
CASSRGRGNSGNTIYF
TGTGCCAGCTCCCGCGGCAGGGGAAACTCTGGAAACACCATATATTTT
>TRBJ2-5|.|.|TRBV5-1
CASSLVVQGETQYF
TGCGCCAGCAGCTTGGTTGTTCAGGGAGAGACCCAGTACTTC
>TRBJ1-1|.|TRBD1|TRBV10-3
CAISRDRGSEAFF
TGTGCCATCAGTAGGGACAGGGGCTCTGAAGCTTTCTTT
>TRBJ1-5|.|.|TRBV6-5
CASRLYSNQPQHF
TGTGCCAGCAGACTTTATAGCAATCAGCCCCAGCATTTT
>TRBJ1-2|.|.|TRBV28
CASSRMGGLGYGYTF
TGTGCCAGCAGTAGAATGGGGGGGCTTGGGTATGGCTACACCTTC
>TRBJ2-5|.|.|TRBV2
CASSEIYSGLQYF
TGTGCCAGCAGTGAAATATACAGCGGACTTCAGTACTTC
>TRBJ1-1|.|TRBD1|TRBV19
CASSISGTASEAFF
TGTGCCAGTAGTATCTCCGGGACAGCTTCAGAAGCTTTCTTT
>TRBJ1-6|.|.|TRBV11-3
CASSLQTNSPLHF
TGTGCCAGCAGCCTACAGACTAATTCACCCCTCCACTTT
>TRBJ2-5|once|.|TRBV7-9
CASSSSETQYF
TGTGCCAGCAGCTCCTCGGAGACCCAGTACTTC
>TRBJ2-1|.|.|TRBV24-1
CATSDLQRQVDEQFF
TGTGCCACCAGTGATTTGCAGCGACAGGTCGATGAGCAGTTCTTC
>TRBJ1-1|.|.|TRBV7-2
CASSLVAVNEAFF
TGTGCCAGCAGCTTAGTGGCCGTTAATGAAGCTTTCTTT
>TRBJ1-1|.|.|TRBV4-1
CASSQDNREEAFF
TGCGCCAGCAGCCAAGATAACAGGGAAGAAGCTTTCTTT
>TRBJ1-2|few|.|TRBV19
CASREALGNGYTF
TGTGCCAGCCGGGAGGCCCTAGGAAATGGCTACACCTTC
>TRBJ1-2|.|TRBD1|TRBV6-6
CASSRRGTGGVSYGYTF
TGTGCCAGCAGTCGGAGGGGGACAGGGGGCGTTAGCTATGGCTACACCTTC
>TRBJ1-6|.|TRBD1|TRBV9
CASSSQGTNSPLHF
TGTGCCAGCAGCTCACAGGGGACTAATTCACCCCTCCACTTT
>TRBJ2-6|.|TRBD1|TRBV5-1
CASSLAGQGSQGANVLTF
TGCGCCAGCAGCTTGGCCGGACAGGGGAGTCAAGGGGCCAACGTCCTGACTTTC
>TRBJ1-3|many|TRBD1|TRBV6-5
CASRRDREGNTIYF
TGTGCCAGCAGGCGCGACAGGGAGGGAAACACCATATATTTT
>TRBJ2-1|.|.|TRBV7-3
CASSPGLARNEQFF
TGTGCCAGCAGCCCGGGACTGGCCCGCAATGAGCAGTTCTTC
>TRBJ2-6|.|.|TRBV6-4
CASSAQGGGTGANVLTF
TGTGCCAGCAGTGCACAGGGCGGGGGCACTGGGGCCAACGTCCTGACTTTC
>TRBJ1-2|.|TRBD1|TRBV6-5
CASARTGNAYGYTF
TGTGCCAGCGCGAGGACAGGGAACGCCTATGGCTACACCTTC
>TRBJ2-1|.|.|TRBV11-2
CASSLGGYNEQFF
TGTGCCAGCAGCTTAGGCGGGTACAATGAGCAGTTCTTC
>TRBJ2-7|.|.|TRBV9
CASSVATSDRGTLAYEQYF
TGTGCCAGCAGCGTAGCTACGAGCGACCGGGGGACCCTAGCCTACGAGCAGTACTTC
>TRBJ2-7|.|.|TRBV19
CASAMTRATTYEQYF
TGTGCCAGTGCTATGACGAGGGCCACGACCTACGAGCAGTACTTC
>TRBJ1-2|.|.|TRBV14
CASSRQGGEGYTF
TGTGCCAGCAGCCGCCAGGGTGGTGAGGGCTACACCTTC
>TRBJ1-5|once|.|TRBV2
CASSEMGGSGPQHF
TGTGCCAGCAGTGAAATGGGGGGATCAGGGCCCCAGCATTTT
>TRBJ1-5|many|TRBD1|TRBV19
CASSRDSNSNQPQHF
TGTGCCAGTAGTAGGGACAGCAATAGCAATCAGCCCCAGCATTTT
>TRBJ1-2|.|.|TRBV5-1
CASSLGTLQEAVTF
TGCGCCAGCAGCTTGGGGACCCTTCAGGAGGCGGTAACCTTC
>TRBJ1-2|.|.|TRBV29-1
CSVPLGQAIYGYTF
TGCAGCGTCCCGCTGGGTCAGGCTATCTATGGCTACACCTTC
>TRBJ1-1|few|.|TRBV9
CASSVYTNTEAFF
TGTGCCAGCAGCGTCTATACGAACACTGAAGCTTTCTTT
>TRBJ1-1|.|TRBD1|TRBV19
CASRVQGGNTEAFF
TGTGCCAGTAGAGTCCAGGGGGGGAACACTGAAGCTTTCTTT
>TRBJ2-5|.|.|TRBV5-5
CASSLVNQETQYF
TGTGCCAGCAGCTTGGTTAACCAAGAGACCCAGTACTTC
>TRBJ2-1|.|TRBD2|TRBV7-9
CASSSRTSGDNEQFF
TGTGCCAGCAGCTCCCGGACTAGCGGTGACAATGAGCAGTTCTTC
>TRBJ2-1|.|.|TRBV9
CASSVVGEQFF
TGTGCCAGCAGCGTAGTGGGCGAGCAGTTCTTC
>TRBJ2-2|.|TRBD1|TRBV28
CASRETGSSDTGELFF
TGTGCCAGCAGAGAGACAGGGTCTTCGGACACCGGGGAGCTGTTTTTT
>TRBJ1-2|.|.|TRBV28
CASTSGVVYGYTF
TGTGCCAGCACCTCGGGGGTAGTCTATGGCTACACCTTC
>TRBJ1-2|.|TRBD1|TRBV30
CAWRALDRAGWYGYTF
TGTGCCTGGAGGGCACTGGACAGGGCGGGTTGGTATGGCTACACCTTC
>TRBJ1-5|.|.|TRBV30
CAWSWCQGNQPQHF
TGTGCCTGGAGTTGGTGCCAGGGGAATCAGCCCCAGCATTTT
>TRBJ2-3|.|TRBD2|TRBV5-1
CASSFLAGATDTQYF
TGCGCCAGCAGCTTCCTAGCGGGAGCCACAGATACGCAGTATTTT
>TRBJ1-3|.|TRBD1|TRBV18
CASSPLNSGGGSGNTIYF
TGTGCCAGCTCACCCCTTAACTCAGGGGGCGGCTCTGGAAACACCATATATTTT
>TRBJ1-2|.|.|TRBV27
CASSLRFGGDYGYTF
TGTGCCAGCAGTTTAAGGTTCGGGGGAGACTATGGCTACACCTTC
>TRBJ1-3|.|.|TRBV4-2
CASSQVASGNTIYF
TGTGCCAGCAGCCAAGTGGCAAGTGGAAACACCATATATTTT
>TRBJ2-1|few|.|TRBV7-9
CASSSFDWTGFNEQFF
TGTGCCAGCAGCTCGTTCGACTGGACGGGGTTCAATGAGCAGTTCTTC
>TRBJ1-2|.|.|TRBV10-3
CAISAGGRSYGYTF
TGTGCCATCAGTGCGGGGGGTCGTAGCTATGGCTACACCTTC
>TRBJ1-1|once|TRBD1|TRBV7-9
CASSPWDRGFTEAFF
TGTGCCAGCAGCCCATGGGACAGGGGTTTCACTGAAGCTTTCTTT